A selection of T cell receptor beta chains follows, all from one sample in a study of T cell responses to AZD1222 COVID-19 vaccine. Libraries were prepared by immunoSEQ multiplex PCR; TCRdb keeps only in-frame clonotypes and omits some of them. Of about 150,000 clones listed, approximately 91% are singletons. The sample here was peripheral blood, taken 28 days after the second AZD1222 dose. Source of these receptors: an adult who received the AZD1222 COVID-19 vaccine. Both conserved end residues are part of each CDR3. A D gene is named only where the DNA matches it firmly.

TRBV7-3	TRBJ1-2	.	CASSLKPAGPASGYTF
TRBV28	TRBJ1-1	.	CATSSGQKAFF
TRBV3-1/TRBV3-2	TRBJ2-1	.	CASSQEPSAYNEQFF
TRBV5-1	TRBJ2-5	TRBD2	CASSLRPTSGGARETQYF
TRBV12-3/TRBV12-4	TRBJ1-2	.	CASSLRTGYTF
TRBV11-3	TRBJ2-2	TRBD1	CASSINRGRELFF
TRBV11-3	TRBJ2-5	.	CASSLSGIETQYF
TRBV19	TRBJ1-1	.	CASMDRNTEAFF
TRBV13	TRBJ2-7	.	CASSRGTSYEQYF
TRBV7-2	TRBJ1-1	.	CASSSRGHTEAFF
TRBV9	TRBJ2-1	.	CASSVGTTYNEQFF
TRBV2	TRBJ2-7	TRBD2	CASSELAGDLGYEQYF
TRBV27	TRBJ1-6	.	CASRDENNSPLHF
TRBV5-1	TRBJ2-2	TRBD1	CASSSMGQLPTGELFF
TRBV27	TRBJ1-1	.	CASSFVQGHGTEAFF
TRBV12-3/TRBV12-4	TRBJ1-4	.	CASSLGGEKLFF
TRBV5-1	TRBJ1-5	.	CASSLDGTSGQPQHF